This T cell receptor (beta chain) was observed in a study of blood T cell repertoires in COVID-19. Study-wide context: The study drew acute and convalescent COVID-19 samples from the United States, Italy and Spain. From T cells, B-cell-depleted T cells, or PBMCs came the material, which was cDNA or gDNA.

In the original workflow: Cell counts per sample came from amplifying reference gene primers. Repertoires were generated with immunoSEQ multiplex PCR, while TCRdb's copy carries only in-frame clones and drops some. That table supplies the V and J calls and clone size; D and trimming were determined from the DNA. Of fewer than 200,000 clones detected, more than 80% appear once; the ten largest clones hold 6.5% to 10%. This clone was seen once. CDR1 is MGHRA, CDR2 YSYEKL, per germline. The CDR3 contains 15 residues. The V segment lost 2 bases and the J segment 0 bases; nucleotides outside the gene matches: 0.

This clonotype was sampled from a woman in her sixties or seventies with acute or convalescent COVID-19. The chain couples TRBV4-1 to TRBJ2-1, with 8 nucleotides matching TRBD1. Material for sequencing was peripheral blood. The CDR3 sequence is CASSQTGGSYNEQFF. The CDR3 region has the DNA TGCGCCAGCAGCCAAACAGGGGGCTCCTACAATGAGCAGTTCTTC.